This T cell receptor (beta chain) was obtained from a study of CD8+ T cells in alopecia areata. For the study at large: Tofacitinib exposure lasted 6 to 18 months, followed by 6 months off drug.

This clone was detected a few times. The antigen is unknown. General study findings and limits: Scalp lesions, especially in alopecia totalis/universalis, had higher clonality than normal scalp.

Extraction of RNA preceded its reverse transcription into cDNA, which served as the sequencing template. The protocol was immunoSEQ multiplex PCR, while the TCRdb copy is restricted to in-frame clones and leaves out a portion. The sample carries 20,000 or so clones, around 62% recorded once. With V trimmed by 5 bases and J by 2 bases, 8 bases remained unmatched. Germline V lookup: CDR1 MNHEY, CDR2 SMNVEV (reference sequence). This CDR3 is built from 15 residues. The study team obtained lesional scalp punch biopsies and peripheral blood from alopecia areata patients. The source is a human donor with alopecia areata. The material sequenced was skin, taken at week 0. The chain recombines TRBV27 with TRBJ1-1, with 7 bases aligning to TRBD1. In nucleotides, the CDR3 is TGTGCCAGCAGTCTCTCCCGGACAGGAAACACTGAAGCTTTCTTT. This gives the protein CASSLSRTGNTEAFF.